The clone carrying this T cell receptor beta chain was seen repeatedly, ten times or more. What it recognizes is unknown. The sample comes from a study of Graves' ophthalmopathy and Graves' hyperthyroidism. Overall study context: The authors collected peripheral blood at initial diagnosis, before any treatment. Study-wide results and limits: Blood also carried most expanded thyroid clonotypes exceeding 0.001 frequency.

This CDR3 has 15 amino acids. Trimming removed 10 bases at V and 0 bases at J, with 16 bases between. The germline CDR1 and CDR2 sequences are MNHEY and SVGEGT. No donor had other autoimmune disease, uncontrolled infection, pregnancy or lactation. Symptoms, serum thyroxine and TRAb, thyroid ultrasound, and orbital computed tomography formed the diagnostic basis. Amplified TCR beta CDR3 regions were obtained using RNA transcripts as template. The first round was an RT-PCR with HTBI primers, and the second round was a multiplex PCR. MiXCR, run by TCRdb on the multiplex PCR reads, gives a single entry per CDR3 protein. The sample contains roughly 50,000 distinct CDR3 sequences, less than 55% of which appear only once.

The clonotype originates from an adult woman with Graves' ophthalmopathy. Sequencing was done on a sample of peripheral blood. V usage is TRBV6-2 or TRBV6-3 and J usage is TRBJ1-5, with D possibly TRBD1 on 6 matching bases. The CDR3 DNA sequence: TGTGCCACCGCGTGGGACATATATAGCAATCAGCCCCAGCATTTT. Translation: CATAWDIYSNQPQHF.